This T cell receptor beta chain was sequenced during a study of cytotoxic CD8 clonotypes in ibrutinib-treated CLL (dated by TCRdb to the early 2020s). Study-level background: The cohort was composed of 11 relapsed/refractory and around 15 treatment-naive patients; IGHV unmutated status was identified in some 17 patients. Partial responses were observed in roughly 24 patients and complete responses in 2; after a median follow-up of 68 months, remission was maintained in roughly 14 patients and progression was observed in roughly 12. The response samples were drawn at a median of approximately twelve months into treatment, with a range of roughly 6 to 40 months. On average, each sample had hundreds of thousands of productive templates and around 100,000 productive rearrangements. Longitudinal samples were available for about 30% of the 86 trial participants. Cryopreserved peripheral blood mononuclear cells were collected before treatment, at response, and at either disease progression or sustained remission. Every sample from remission and from progressive disease was obtained while the patients were still on ibrutinib. The paper's findings and limits, for the study overall: An increase in clonality was observed at ibrutinib response, with clonality remaining stable during sustained remission and falling back toward baseline at progression. Public clonotypes were found to be uncommon and were observed to contract or remain stable during treatment; the increase in clonality was shown to reflect expansion of private clonotypes at ibrutinib response. Baseline clonality exceeded that of age-matched healthy donors and correlated strongly with circulating CD8+ T-cell counts. Sampling times were not matched between patients in sustained remission and patients whose disease was progressing, and lymph node repertoires were not examined.

About this clone itself: This receptor's antigen is unknown. The record has no base qualities; no much larger clone is one base away.

The CDR3 goes from the cysteine to the phenylalanine over 13 residues. Here the CDR3 DNA is all that survives: 39 bases in frame from base 1. A MiSeq instrument was used for deep resolution sequencing, which targeted depths ranging from 1 in 1 million up to 1 in 200,000 T cells, with coverage averaging 10x for each clonotype. The immunoSEQ hsTCRB Kit was used to generate the TCR beta libraries. The original methods were these. Data were analyzed with ImmunoSEQ Data Assistant and ImmunoSEQ Analyzer, with V, D and J genes assigned per IMGT definitions. Clonality was computed as one minus normalized Shannon entropy of productive rearrangement frequencies, ranging from 0 to 1. Public clonotype analysis was restricted to overrepresented clonotypes comprising at least 0.05% of each patient's repertoire. Repertoires from about a dozen age-matched healthy donors in immuneACCESS were used as clonality controls. Held by TCRdb, this immuneACCESS table contains in-frame sequences only and omits some clones. Under half of the omission traces to an unresolved V gene where checked; the cause of the rest is unknown. V, J and clone size are taken as reported in that table, and D and trimming were inferred from the DNA itself. Across this sample there are some 140,000 clones, with less than 95% seen only once. The ten largest clonotypes hold 10% to 11% of the sample.

The time point label of this sample denotes: about twelve months on ibrutinib. For TCR beta library preparation, roughly 2 micrograms of genomic DNA were extracted from the cryopreserved PBMCs. Longitudinal blood samples from CLL patients on ibrutinib monotherapy underwent high-throughput TCR beta sequencing. The patients were enrolled in a single-center, open-label phase 2 trial of ibrutinib monotherapy. Sequencing used PBMCs, obtained after 12 months of ibrutinib treatment. Recombination joined TRBV21-1 with TRBJ2-7; TRBD2 is taken as the D call from the table, unchecked against the DNA. TRBV21-1 is a pseudogene. The TCR comes from a human donor with chronic lymphocytic leukemia. The base sequence is TGTGCCACCCATGGGACTAGCGACTACGAGCAGTACTTC. The translation is CATHGTSDYEQYF.